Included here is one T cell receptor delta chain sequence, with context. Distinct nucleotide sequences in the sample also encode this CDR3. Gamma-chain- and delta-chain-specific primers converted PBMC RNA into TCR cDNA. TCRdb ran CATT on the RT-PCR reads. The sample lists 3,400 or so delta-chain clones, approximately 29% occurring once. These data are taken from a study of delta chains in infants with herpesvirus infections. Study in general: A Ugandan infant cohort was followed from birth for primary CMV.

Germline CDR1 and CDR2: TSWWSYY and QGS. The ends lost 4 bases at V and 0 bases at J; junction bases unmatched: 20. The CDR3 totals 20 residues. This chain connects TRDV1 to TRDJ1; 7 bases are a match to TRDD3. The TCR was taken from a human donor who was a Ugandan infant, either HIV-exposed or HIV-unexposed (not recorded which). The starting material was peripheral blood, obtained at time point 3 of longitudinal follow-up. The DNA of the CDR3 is TGTGCTCTTGGGGTACTAGGGATACCGCGATCACTTCCCAACACCGATAAACTCATCTTT. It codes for CALGVLGIPRSLPNTDKLIF.